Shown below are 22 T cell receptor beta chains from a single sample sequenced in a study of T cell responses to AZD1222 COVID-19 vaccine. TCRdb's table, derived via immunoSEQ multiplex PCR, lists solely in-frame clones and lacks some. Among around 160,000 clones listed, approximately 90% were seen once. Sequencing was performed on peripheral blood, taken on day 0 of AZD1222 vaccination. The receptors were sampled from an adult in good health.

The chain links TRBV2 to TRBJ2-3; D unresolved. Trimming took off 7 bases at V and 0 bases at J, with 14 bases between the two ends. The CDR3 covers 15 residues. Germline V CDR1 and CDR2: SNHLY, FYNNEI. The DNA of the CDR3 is TGTGCCAGCAAGATAGAGCGCACTAGCACAGATACGCAGTATTTT. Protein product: CASKIERTSTDTQYF.

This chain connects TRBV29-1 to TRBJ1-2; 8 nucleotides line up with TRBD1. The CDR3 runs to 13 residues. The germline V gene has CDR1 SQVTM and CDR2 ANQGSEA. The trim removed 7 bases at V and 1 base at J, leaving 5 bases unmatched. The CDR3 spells CSAGTGYNYGYTF. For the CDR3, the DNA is TGCAGCGCTGGGACAGGCTATAACTATGGCTACACCTTC.

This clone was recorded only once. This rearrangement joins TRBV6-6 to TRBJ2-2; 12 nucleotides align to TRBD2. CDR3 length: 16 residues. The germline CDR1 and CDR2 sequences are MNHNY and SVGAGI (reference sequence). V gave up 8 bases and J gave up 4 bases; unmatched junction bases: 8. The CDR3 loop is CASLAGGSSGTGELFF. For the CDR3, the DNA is TGTGCCAGCCTAGCGGGGGGGAGCTCAGGCACCGGGGAGCTGTTTTTT.

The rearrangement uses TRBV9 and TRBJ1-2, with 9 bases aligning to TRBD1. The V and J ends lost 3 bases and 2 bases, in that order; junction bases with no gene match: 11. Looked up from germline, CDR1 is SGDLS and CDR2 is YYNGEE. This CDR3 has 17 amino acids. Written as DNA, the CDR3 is TGTGCCAGCAGCGCAACCGGGACAGGGTGGGAAAACTATGGCTACACCTTC. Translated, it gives CASSATGTGWENYGYTF.

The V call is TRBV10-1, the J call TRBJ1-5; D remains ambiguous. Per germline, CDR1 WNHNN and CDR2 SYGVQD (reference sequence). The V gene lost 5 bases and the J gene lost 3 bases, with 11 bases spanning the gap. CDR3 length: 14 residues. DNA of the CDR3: TGCGCCAGCAGTTTTACAGACTTCAATCAGCCCCAGCATTTT. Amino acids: CASSFTDFNQPQHF.

The CDR3 protein is CASESIRRTPLSGNTIYF. CDR3 sequence (DNA): TGTGCCAGCGAAAGTATCCGGCGCACTCCACTCTCGGGAAACACCATATATTTT. The chain employs TRBV28 and TRBJ1-3, with D unclear. The CDR3 loop spans 18 amino acids. The germline gives CDR1 MDHEN, CDR2 SYDVKM. Between the trimmed V and J ends, which lost 8 bases and 4 bases, there was a span of 27 bases.

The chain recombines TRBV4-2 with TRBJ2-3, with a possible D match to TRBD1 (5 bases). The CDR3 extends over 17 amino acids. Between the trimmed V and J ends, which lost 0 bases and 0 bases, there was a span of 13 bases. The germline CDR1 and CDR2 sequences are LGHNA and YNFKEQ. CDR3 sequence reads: CASSQDPQVLSTDTQYF. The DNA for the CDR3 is TGTGCCAGCAGCCAAGACCCACAGGTCCTGAGCACAGATACGCAGTATTTT.

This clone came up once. The CDR3 loop reads CATSYLDGYTF. In DNA form, the CDR3 reads TGTGCCACCAGTTACTTGGATGGCTACACCTTC. The chain has TRBV24-1 and TRBJ1-2; no clear D. The CDR3 has 11 amino acids. Germline lookup yields CDR1 KGHDR and CDR2 SFDVKD. The ends were cut back, 6 bases at V and 6 bases at J, with 7 bases in the middle.

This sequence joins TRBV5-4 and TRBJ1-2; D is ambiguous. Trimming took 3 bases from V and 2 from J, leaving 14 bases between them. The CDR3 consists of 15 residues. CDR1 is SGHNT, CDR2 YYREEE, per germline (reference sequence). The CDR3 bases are TGTGCCAGCAGCTCGAAACCGGGTGGGAACTATGGCTACACCTTC. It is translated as CASSSKPGGNYGYTF.

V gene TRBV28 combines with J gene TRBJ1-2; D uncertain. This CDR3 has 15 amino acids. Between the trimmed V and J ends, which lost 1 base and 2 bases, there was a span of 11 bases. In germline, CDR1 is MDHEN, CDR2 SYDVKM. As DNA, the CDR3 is TGTGCCAGCAGTTTATTGGCCAGAAGCAACTATGGCTACACCTTC. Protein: CASSLLARSNYGYTF.

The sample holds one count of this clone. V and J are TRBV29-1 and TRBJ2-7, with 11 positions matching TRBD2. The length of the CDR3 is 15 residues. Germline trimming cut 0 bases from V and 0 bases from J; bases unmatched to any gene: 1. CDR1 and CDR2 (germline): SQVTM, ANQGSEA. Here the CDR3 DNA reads TGCAGCGTTGAAGAACTAGCGGGGGTCTCCTACGAGCAGTACTTC. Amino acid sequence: CSVEELAGVSYEQYF.

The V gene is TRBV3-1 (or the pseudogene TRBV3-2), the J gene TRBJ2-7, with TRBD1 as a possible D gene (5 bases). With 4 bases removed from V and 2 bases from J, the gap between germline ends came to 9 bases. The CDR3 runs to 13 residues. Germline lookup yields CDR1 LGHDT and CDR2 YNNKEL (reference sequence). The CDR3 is CASSPARAYEQYF. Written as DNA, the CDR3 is TGTGCCAGCAGCCCTGCCAGGGCCTACGAGCAGTACTTC.

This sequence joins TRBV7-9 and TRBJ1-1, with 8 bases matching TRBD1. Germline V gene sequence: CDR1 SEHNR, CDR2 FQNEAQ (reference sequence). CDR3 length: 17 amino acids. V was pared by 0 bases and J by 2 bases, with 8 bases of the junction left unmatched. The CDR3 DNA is TGTGCCAGCAGCTTAGCGAGGCCAGGGGGCCTAAACACTGAAGCTTTCTTT. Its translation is CASSLARPGGLNTEAFF. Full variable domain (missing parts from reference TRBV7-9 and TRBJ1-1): DTGVSQNPRHKITKRGQNVTFRCDPISEHNRLYWYRQTLGQGPEFLTYFQNEAQLEKSRLLSDRFSAERPKGSFSTLEIQRTEQGDSAMYLCASSLARPGGLNTEAFFGQGTRLTVV.

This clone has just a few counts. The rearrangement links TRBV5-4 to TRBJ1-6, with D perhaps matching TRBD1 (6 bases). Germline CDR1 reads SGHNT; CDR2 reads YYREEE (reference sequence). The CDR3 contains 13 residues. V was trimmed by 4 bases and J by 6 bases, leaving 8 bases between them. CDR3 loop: CASSRTVNSPLHF. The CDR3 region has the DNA TGTGCCAGCAGCCGGACAGTTAATTCACCCCTCCACTTT.

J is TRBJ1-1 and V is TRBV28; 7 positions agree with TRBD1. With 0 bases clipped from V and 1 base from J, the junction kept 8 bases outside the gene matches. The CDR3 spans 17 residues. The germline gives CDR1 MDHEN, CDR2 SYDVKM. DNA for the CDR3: TGTGCCAGCAGTTTATGGGGCAGGGGGGCGACGAACACTGAAGCTTTCTTT. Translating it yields CASSLWGRGATNTEAFF. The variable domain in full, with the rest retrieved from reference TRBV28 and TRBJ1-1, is DVKVTQSSRYLVKRTGEKVFLECVQDMDHENMFWYRQDPGLGLRLIYFSYDVKMKEKGDIPEGYSVSREKKERFSLILESASTNQTSMYLCASSLWGRGATNTEAFFGQGTRLTVV.

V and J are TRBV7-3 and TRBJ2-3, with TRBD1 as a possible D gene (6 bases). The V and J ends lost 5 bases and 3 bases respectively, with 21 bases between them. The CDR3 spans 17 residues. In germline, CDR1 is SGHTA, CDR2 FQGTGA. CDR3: CASSPSPGTYPTDTQYF. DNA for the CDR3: TGTGCCAGCAGCCCGTCCCCCGGGACATACCCTACAGATACGCAGTATTTT.

The CDR3 DNA reads TGTGCCAGCAGTGAAGCGGATTTAGGAGTCTACGAGCAGTACTTC. This gives the protein CASSEADLGVYEQYF. The chain is built from TRBV6-1 and TRBJ2-7, with D unclear. Germline CDR1 is MNHNS and CDR2 is SASEGT. The CDR3 length is 15 residues. The V end was cut by 0 bases, the J end by 3 bases, with 12 bases between.

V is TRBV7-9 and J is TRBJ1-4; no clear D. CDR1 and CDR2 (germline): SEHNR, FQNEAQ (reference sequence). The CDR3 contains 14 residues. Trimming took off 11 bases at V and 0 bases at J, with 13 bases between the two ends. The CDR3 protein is CAAPEPSTNEKLFF. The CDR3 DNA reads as TGTGCCGCCCCCGAGCCTTCAACTAATGAAAAACTGTTTTTT.

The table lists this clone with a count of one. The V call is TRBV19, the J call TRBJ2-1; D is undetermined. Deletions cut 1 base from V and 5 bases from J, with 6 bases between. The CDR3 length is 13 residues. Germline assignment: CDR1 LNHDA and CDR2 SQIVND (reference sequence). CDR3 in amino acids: CASSIGRNNEQFF. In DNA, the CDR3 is TGTGCCAGTAGTATAGGGAGAAACAATGAGCAGTTCTTC.

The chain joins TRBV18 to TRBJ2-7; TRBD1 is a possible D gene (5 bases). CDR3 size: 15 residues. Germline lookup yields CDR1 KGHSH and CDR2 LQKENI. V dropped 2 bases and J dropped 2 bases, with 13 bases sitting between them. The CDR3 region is CASSPDARAPYEQYF. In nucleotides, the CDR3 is TGTGCCAGCTCACCAGACGCCAGGGCGCCCTACGAGCAGTACTTC.

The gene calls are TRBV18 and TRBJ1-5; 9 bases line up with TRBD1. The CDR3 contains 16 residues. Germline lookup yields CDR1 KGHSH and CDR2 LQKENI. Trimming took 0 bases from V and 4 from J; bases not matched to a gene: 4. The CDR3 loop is CASSPPKGQGNQPQHF. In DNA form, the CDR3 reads TGTGCCAGCTCACCACCGAAGGGACAGGGAAATCAGCCCCAGCATTTT. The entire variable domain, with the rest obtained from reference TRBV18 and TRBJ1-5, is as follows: NAGVMQNPRHLVRRRGQEARLRCSPMKGHSHVYWYRQLPEEGLKFMVYLQKENIIDESGMPKERFSAEFPKEGPSILRIQQVVRGDSAAYFCASSPPKGQGNQPQHFGDGTRLSIL.

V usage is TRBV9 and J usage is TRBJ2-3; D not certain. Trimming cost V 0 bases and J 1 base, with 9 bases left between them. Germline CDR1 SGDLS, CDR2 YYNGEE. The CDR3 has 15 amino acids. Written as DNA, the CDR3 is TGTGCCAGCAGCGTAGGTCAGATCCGCACAGATACGCAGTATTTT. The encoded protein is CASSVGQIRTDTQYF.